The rows below give T cell receptor beta chains drawn from one sample of a study of OX40 agonist ivuxolimab in advanced cancers. Some clones are missing from TCRdb's copy, which holds only in-frame ones; the method was immunoSEQ multiplex PCR. The sample holds fewer than 35,000 clones; roughly 79% are singletons and the top ten take around 19%. The material sequenced was CD4+ or CD8+ T cells sorted from blood, taken in a trial of the OX40 agonist ivuxolimab. These receptors were taken from an adult with an advanced solid tumor such as melanoma, head and neck, liver or kidney cancer. Each CDR3 is given with its conserved first and last residue. Each record gives: J gene, clone size, D gene, V gene, CDR3 DNA, CDR3 protein. D genes are given only for firm matches. Part of the rows lack a size; the others show once, few, many or a class for expanded clones.

TRBJ2-1	-	-	TRBV20-1	TGCAGTGCTAGATCGGCGGTTGAGCAGTTCTTC	CSARSAVEQFF
TRBJ1-6	-	-	TRBV5-5	TGTGCCAGCAGCTCCGTCCGTGGGGGCCAATCCTATAATTCACCCCTCCACTTT	CASSSVRGGQSYNSPLHF
TRBJ1-2	few	-	TRBV14	TGTGCCAGCAGCCAAGATCTTGGCTATGGCTACACCTTC	CASSQDLGYGYTF
TRBJ2-7	-	TRBD2	TRBV30	TGTGCCTGGAGTACTAGCGGGGGCCTAACCTACGAGCAGTACTTC	CAWSTSGGLTYEQYF
TRBJ1-1	-	-	TRBV5-1	TGCGCCAGCAGTCCCCTGGCAGGGTCGGGGACTGAAGCTTTCTTT	CASSPLAGSGTEAFF
TRBJ2-3	once	-	TRBV4-1	TGCGCCAGCAGCCGGAGACGCAACACAGGTACCTCTAGCACAGATACGCAGTATTTT	CASSRRRNTGTSSTDTQYF
TRBJ1-5	-	-	TRBV27	TGTGCCAGCAGTTTTTGGGGACACAATCAGCCCCAGCATTTT	CASSFWGHNQPQHF
TRBJ2-7	-	TRBD1	TRBV4-3	TGCGCCAGCAGCCAAGAGGACAGGGCTACGGGGCAGTACTTC	CASSQEDRATGQYF
TRBJ2-7	-	TRBD2	TRBV5-1	TGCGCCAGCAGCCGGGGGGAGGTCTCCTACGAGCAGTACTTC	CASSRGEVSYEQYF
TRBJ2-5	-	TRBD2	TRBV5-1	TGCGCCAGCAGCTTGGGGGGACTAGCGGGAGAGCAGTACTTC	CASSLGGLAGEQYF
TRBJ1-1	-	TRBD1	TRBV7-8	TGTGCCAGCAGCCCCCGCAGACAGGGGACGACTGAAGCTTTCTTT	CASSPRRQGTTEAFF
TRBJ1-5	few	-	TRBV15	TGTGCCACCAGCTGGCAGAATAGCAATCAGCCCCAGCATTTT	CATSWQNSNQPQHF
TRBJ1-4	-	-	TRBV15	TGTGCCACCAGCAGAGGTCCAGAGTATGAAAAACTGTTTTTT	CATSRGPEYEKLFF
TRBJ2-4	-	TRBD1	TRBV5-6	TGTGCCAGCAGCCGGGTCCCGGGACAGGGGCCGGGGGCCAAAAACATTCAGTACTTC	CASSRVPGQGPGAKNIQYF
TRBJ1-4	-	-	TRBV7-9	TGTGCCAGCAGCTTAGTGATAGGGGATGAAAAACTGTTTTTT	CASSLVIGDEKLFF
TRBJ2-7	-	-	TRBV2	TGTGCCAGCAGTTGGGGACCCTCCTACGAGCAGTACTTC	CASSWGPSYEQYF
TRBJ2-1	once	-	TRBV30	TGTGCCTGGAGTGTTTCCCGCCAGGGTCATGAGCAGTTCTTC	CAWSVSRQGHEQFF
TRBJ2-1	few	TRBD2	TRBV5-6	TGTGCCAGCAGCTCCCTCCCAGGGGCTAGCGGGCGATTCAATGAGCAGTTCTTC	CASSSLPGASGRFNEQFF
TRBJ2-1	-	TRBD1	TRBV19	TGTGCCAGTAACGAACAGGGGAATTCCTACAATGAGCAGTTCTTC	CASNEQGNSYNEQFF
TRBJ1-4	once	-	TRBV5-1	TGCGCCAGCATGGGTGCTAATGAAAAACTGTTTTTT	CASMGANEKLFF